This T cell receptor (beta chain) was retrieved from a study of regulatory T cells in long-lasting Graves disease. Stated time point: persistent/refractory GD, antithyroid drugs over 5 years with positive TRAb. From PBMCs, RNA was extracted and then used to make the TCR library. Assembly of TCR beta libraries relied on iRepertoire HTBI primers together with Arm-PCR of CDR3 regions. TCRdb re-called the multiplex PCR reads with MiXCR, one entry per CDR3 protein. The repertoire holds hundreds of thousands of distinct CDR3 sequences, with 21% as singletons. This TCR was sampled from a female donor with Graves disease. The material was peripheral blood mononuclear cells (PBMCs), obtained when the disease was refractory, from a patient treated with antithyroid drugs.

CDR3 sequence reads: CASSLELAGYNEQFF. DNA for the CDR3: TGTGCCAGCAGCTTGGAGTTAGCGGGGTACAATGAGCAGTTCTTC. This chain joins TRBV5-5 and TRBJ2-1; 8 bases fit TRBD2. Germline V gene lookup returns CDR1 SGHKS and CDR2 YYEKEE (reference sequence). Trimming removed 0 bases from V and 4 bases from J; junction bases left unmatched: 3. CDR3 length: 15 residues.